This TCR beta chain is from a study of T cells in Graves' hyperthyroidism and ophthalmopathy. Exclusion of patients followed from uncontrolled infection, other autoimmune disease, pregnancy or lactation. Regions amplified from RNA transcripts were the TCR beta CDR3 regions. TCR CDR3 regions were first amplified by RT-PCR with HTBI primers. From the multiplex PCR reads, TCRdb called clonotypes with MiXCR, one entry per CDR3 protein. The profile shows 600,000 to 850,000 distinct CDR3 sequences, approximately 19% of them singletons. Ten or more counts support this clonotype. Trimming left V 7 bases short and J 3 bases short, with 15 bases between. This CDR3 has 13 amino acids. CDR1 and CDR2 (germline): GTSNPN, SVGIG (reference sequence).

The chain carries TRBV30 and TRBJ1-1; D is uncertain. The sequenced sample consisted of blood. This clonotype was sampled from a woman aged 50 to 60 with Graves' hyperthyroidism that later progressed to Graves' ophthalmopathy. The CDR3 DNA is TGTGCCTTGAGCAGAGCGGCGGACACTGAAGCTTTCTTT. Amino acid sequence: CALSRAADTEAFF. The complete variable domain, with remaining parts taken from reference TRBV30 and TRBJ1-1, reads SQTIHQWPATLVQPVGSPLSLECTVEGTSNPNLYWYRQAAGRGLQLLFYSVGIGQISSEVPQNLSASRPQDRQFILSSKKLLLSDSGFYLCALSRAADTEAFFGQGTRLTVV.